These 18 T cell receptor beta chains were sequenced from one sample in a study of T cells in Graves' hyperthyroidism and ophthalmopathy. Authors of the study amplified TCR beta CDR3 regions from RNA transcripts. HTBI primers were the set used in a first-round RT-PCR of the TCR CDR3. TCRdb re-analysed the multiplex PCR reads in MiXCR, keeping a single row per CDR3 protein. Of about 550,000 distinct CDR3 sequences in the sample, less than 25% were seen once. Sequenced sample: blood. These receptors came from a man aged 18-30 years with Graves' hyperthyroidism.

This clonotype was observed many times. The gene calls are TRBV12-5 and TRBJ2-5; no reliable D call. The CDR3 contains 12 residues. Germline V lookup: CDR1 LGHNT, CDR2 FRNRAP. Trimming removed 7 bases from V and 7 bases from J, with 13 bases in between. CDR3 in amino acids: CASALLSGTQYF. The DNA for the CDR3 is TGTGCTAGTGCCCTTCTCTCTGGGACCCAGTACTTC.

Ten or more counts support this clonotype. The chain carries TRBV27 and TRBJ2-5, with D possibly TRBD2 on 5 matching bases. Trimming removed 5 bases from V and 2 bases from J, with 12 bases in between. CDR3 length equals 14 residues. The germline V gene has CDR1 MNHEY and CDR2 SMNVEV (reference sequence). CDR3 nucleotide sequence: TGTGCCAGCAGTCCCGCCCCGGGGCAAGAGACCCAGTACTTC. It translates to CASSPAPGQETQYF.

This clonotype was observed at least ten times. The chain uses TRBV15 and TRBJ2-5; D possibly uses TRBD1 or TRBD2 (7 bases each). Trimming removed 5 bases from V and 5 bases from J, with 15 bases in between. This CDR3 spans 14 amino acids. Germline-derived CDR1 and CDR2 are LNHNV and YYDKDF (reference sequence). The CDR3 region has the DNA TGTGCCACCAGCGGTCGACAGGGAGGGGAGACCCAGTACTTC. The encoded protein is CATSGRQGGETQYF. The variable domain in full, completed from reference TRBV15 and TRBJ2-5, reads DAMVIQNPRYQVTQFGKPVTLSCSQTLNHNVMYWYQQKSSQAPKLLFHYYDKDFNNEADTPDNFQSRRPNTSFCFLDIRSPGLGDTAMYLCATSGRQGGETQYFGPGTRLLVL.

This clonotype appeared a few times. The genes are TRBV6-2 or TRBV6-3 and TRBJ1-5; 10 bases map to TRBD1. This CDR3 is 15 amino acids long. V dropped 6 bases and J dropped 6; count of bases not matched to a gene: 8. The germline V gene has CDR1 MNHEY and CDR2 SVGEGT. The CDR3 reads CASRWDRGGGQPQHF. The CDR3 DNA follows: TGTGCCAGCAGATGGGACAGGGGAGGGGGTCAGCCCCAGCATTTT.

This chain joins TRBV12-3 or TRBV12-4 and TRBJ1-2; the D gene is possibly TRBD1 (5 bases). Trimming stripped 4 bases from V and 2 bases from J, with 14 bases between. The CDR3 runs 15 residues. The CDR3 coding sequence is TGTGCCAGCAGTTCCCATTGGCCAGGGAACTATGGCTACACCTTC. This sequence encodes CASSSHWPGNYGYTF.

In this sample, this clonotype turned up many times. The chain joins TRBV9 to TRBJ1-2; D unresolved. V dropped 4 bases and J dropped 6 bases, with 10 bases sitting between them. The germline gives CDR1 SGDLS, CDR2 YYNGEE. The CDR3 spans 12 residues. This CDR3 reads CASSREGHGYTF. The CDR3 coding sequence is TGTGCCAGCAGCCGGGAAGGGCATGGCTACACCTTC. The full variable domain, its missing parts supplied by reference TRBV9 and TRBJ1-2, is DSGVTQTPKHLITATGQRVTLRCSPRSGDLSVYWYQQSLDQGLQFLIQYYNGEERAKGNILERFSAQQFPDLHSELNLSSLELGDSALYFCASSREGHGYTFGSGTRLTVV.

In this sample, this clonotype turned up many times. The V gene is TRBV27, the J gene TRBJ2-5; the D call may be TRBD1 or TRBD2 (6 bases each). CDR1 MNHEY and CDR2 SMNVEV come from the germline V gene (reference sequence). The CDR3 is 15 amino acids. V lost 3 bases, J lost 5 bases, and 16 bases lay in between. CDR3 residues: CASSFQGGRGETQYF. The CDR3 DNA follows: TGTGCCAGCAGTTTTCAAGGGGGGCGCGGGGAGACCCAGTACTTC.

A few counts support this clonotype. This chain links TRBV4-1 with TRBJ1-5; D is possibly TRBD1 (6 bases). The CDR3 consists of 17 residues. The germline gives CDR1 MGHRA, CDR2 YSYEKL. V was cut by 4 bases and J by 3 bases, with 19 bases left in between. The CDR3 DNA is TGCGCCAGCAGCCCGGCCTCATTCCGGGACAACAATCAGCCCCAGCATTTT. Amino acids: CASSPASFRDNNQPQHF.

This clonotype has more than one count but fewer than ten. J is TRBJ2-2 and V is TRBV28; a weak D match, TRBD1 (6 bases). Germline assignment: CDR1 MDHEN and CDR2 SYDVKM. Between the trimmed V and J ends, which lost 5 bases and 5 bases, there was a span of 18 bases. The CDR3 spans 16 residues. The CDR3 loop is CASSPDSLVITGELFF. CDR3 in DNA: TGTGCCAGCAGTCCGGACAGCCTGGTGATTACCGGGGAGCTGTTTTTT.

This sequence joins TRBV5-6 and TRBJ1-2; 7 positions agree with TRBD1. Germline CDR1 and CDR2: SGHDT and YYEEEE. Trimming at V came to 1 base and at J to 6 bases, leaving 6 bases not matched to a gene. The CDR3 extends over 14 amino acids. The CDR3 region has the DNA TGTGCCAGCAGCTTGTACGAGGGGGCGGATGGCTACACCTTC. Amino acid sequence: CASSLYEGADGYTF.

As DNA, the CDR3 is TGTGCCAGCAGTACCGGACAGGGGGGTTGGTATGGAGAGACCCAGTACTTC. Protein: CASSTGQGGWYGETQYF. The rearrangement links TRBV12-3 or TRBV12-4 to TRBJ2-5; 10 bases align to TRBD1. The CDR3 spans 17 residues. After removal of 5 bases from V and 4 bases from J, the junction contained 13 bases not matched to a gene.

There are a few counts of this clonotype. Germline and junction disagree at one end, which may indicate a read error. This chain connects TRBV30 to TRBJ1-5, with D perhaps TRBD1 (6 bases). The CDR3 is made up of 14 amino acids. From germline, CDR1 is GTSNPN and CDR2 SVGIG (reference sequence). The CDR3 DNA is TGTGCCTGGAGCCTTCAAAGGGGGGGTCAGTCCCAGCATTTT. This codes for CAWSLQRGGQSQHF.

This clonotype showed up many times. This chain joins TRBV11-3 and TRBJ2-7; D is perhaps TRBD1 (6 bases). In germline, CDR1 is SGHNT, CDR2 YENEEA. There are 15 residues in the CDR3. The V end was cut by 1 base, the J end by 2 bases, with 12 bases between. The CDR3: CASSLGSDSPYEQYF. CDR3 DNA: TGTGCCAGCAGCTTAGGGTCGGACAGCCCCTACGAGCAGTACTTC.

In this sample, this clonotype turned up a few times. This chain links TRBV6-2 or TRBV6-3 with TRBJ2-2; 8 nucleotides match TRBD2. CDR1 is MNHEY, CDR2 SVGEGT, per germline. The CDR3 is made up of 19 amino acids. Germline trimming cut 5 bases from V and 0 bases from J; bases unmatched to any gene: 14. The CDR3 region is CASSLKNGLAGSNTGELFF. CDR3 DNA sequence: TGTGCCAGCAGTCTGAAAAACGGGCTAGCGGGTTCGAACACCGGGGAGCTGTTTTTT.

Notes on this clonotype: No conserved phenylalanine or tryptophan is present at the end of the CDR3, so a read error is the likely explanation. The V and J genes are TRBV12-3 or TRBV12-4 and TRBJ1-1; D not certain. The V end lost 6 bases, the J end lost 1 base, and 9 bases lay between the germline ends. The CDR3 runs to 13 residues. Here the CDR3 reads CASSLKPNTEAFL. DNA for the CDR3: TGTGCCAGCAGCCTTAAGCCGAACACTGAAGCTTTCTTG.

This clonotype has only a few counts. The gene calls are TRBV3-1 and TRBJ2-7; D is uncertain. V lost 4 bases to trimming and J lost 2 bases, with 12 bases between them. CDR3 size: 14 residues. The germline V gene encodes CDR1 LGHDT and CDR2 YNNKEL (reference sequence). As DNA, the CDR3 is TGTGCCAGCAGCCTTGAGGCACCAACCTACGAGCAGTACTTC. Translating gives CASSLEAPTYEQYF.

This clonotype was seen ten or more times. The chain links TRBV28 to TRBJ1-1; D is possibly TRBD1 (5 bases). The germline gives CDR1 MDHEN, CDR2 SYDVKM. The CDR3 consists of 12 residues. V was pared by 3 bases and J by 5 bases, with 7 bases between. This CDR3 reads CASSLGRTEAFF. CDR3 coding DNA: TGTGCCAGCAGTTTGGGACGGACTGAAGCTTTCTTT. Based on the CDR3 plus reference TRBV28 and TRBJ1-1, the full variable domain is DVKVTQSSRYLVKRTGEKVFLECVQDMDHENMFWYRQDPGLGLRLIYFSYDVKMKEKGDIPEGYSVSREKKERFSLILESASTNQTSMYLCASSLGRTEAFFGQGTRLTVV.

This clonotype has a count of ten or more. For the CDR3, the DNA is TGTGCCACCAGCAGAGGTGAGGGGGCGAGGAATCAGCCCCAGCATTTT. It specifies CATSRGEGARNQPQHF. V gene TRBV15 combines with J gene TRBJ1-5; TRBD1 matches 7 bases. Germline CDR1 reads LNHNV; CDR2 reads YYDKDF (reference sequence). The CDR3 length is 16 residues. V trimming: 1 base; J trimming: 4 bases; junction bases outside the gene matches: 7.